A selection of T cell receptor beta chains follows, all from one sample in a study of blood T cell repertoires in COVID-19. The assay was immunoSEQ multiplex PCR, and TCRdb's table has in-frame clones only and misses some. Among a few hundred thousand clones listed, 80% to 90% were seen once. Input material: peripheral blood. The origin of the receptors is a young woman with COVID-19, enrolled during active disease. The CDR3 runs from the conserved cysteine through the conserved F or W. The D gene is left open where the match is weak. Clone size appears in some rows only: once, few, many, or a class for an expanded clone.

CDR3aa: CASSLGEWAGGYTF; CDR3nt: TGTGCCAGCAGCTTGGGGGAATGGGCGGGTGGCTACACCTTC; abundance: once; v_gene: TRBV5-4; j_gene: TRBJ1-2; d_gene: -
CDR3aa: CASSQDRGTGYGYTF; CDR3nt: TGTGCCAGCAGCCAAGACCGGGGGACGGGCTATGGCTACACCTTC; abundance: -; v_gene: TRBV3-1/TRBV3-2; j_gene: TRBJ1-2; d_gene: -
CDR3aa: CASSEPGVVYQPQHF; CDR3nt: TGTGCCAGCAGTGAACCCGGGGTCGTGTATCAGCCCCAGCATTTT; abundance: once; v_gene: TRBV6-1; j_gene: TRBJ1-5; d_gene: -
CDR3aa: CATSAVLGVDGANVLTF; CDR3nt: TGTGCCACCAGTGCCGTCCTCGGGGTCGATGGGGCCAACGTCCTGACTTTC; abundance: -; v_gene: TRBV24-1; j_gene: TRBJ2-6; d_gene: -
CDR3aa: CASSSTGTGDEKLFF; CDR3nt: TGTGCCAGCAGCTCCACCGGGACAGGGGATGAAAAACTGTTTTTT; abundance: -; v_gene: TRBV7-2; j_gene: TRBJ1-4; d_gene: TRBD1
CDR3aa: CASEESRGGFDDEQFF; CDR3nt: TGTGCCAGCGAGGAATCCCGGGGGGGGTTTGACGATGAGCAGTTCTTC; abundance: -; v_gene: TRBV13; j_gene: TRBJ2-1; d_gene: TRBD2
CDR3aa: CASSEGQGPYGYTF; CDR3nt: TGTGCCAGCAGCGAGGGACAGGGACCTTATGGCTACACCTTC; abundance: -; v_gene: TRBV9; j_gene: TRBJ1-2; d_gene: TRBD1
CDR3aa: CASSVVSGGVETQYF; CDR3nt: TGTGCCAGCAGCGTAGTTAGCGGGGGGGTCGAGACCCAGTACTTC; abundance: -; v_gene: TRBV9; j_gene: TRBJ2-5; d_gene: TRBD2
CDR3aa: CASSPGQGIEPQHF; CDR3nt: TGTGCCAGCTCACCAGGACAGGGGATAGAGCCCCAGCATTTT; abundance: few; v_gene: TRBV18; j_gene: TRBJ1-5; d_gene: TRBD1
CDR3aa: CASSSDSGGIIEAFF; CDR3nt: TGTGCCAGCTCCTCGGACAGTGGGGGCATAATTGAAGCTTTCTTT; abundance: -; v_gene: TRBV18; j_gene: TRBJ1-1; d_gene: -
CDR3aa: CSAPRGAEAFF; CDR3nt: TGCAGTGCTCCCCGCGGGGCTGAAGCTTTCTTT; abundance: -; v_gene: TRBV20-1; j_gene: TRBJ1-1; d_gene: -
CDR3aa: CASSSEGGEKLFF; CDR3nt: TGTGCCAGCAGCAGCGAGGGCGGAGAAAAACTGTTTTTT; abundance: -; v_gene: TRBV3-1/TRBV3-2; j_gene: TRBJ1-4; d_gene: -
CDR3aa: CSVAPGGRAEKLFF; CDR3nt: TGCAGCGTTGCTCCCGGGGGGAGGGCTGAAAAACTGTTTTTT; abundance: -; v_gene: TRBV29-1; j_gene: TRBJ1-4; d_gene: -
CDR3aa: CASSPAPGTEAFF; CDR3nt: TGTGCCAGCAGCCCCGCCCCGGGTACTGAAGCTTTCTTT; abundance: -; v_gene: TRBV6-2/TRBV6-3; j_gene: TRBJ1-1; d_gene: -
CDR3aa: CASSYLPDRSYEQYF; CDR3nt: TGTGCCAGCAGCTACCTACCGGACAGATCCTACGAGCAGTACTTC; abundance: -; v_gene: TRBV7-2; j_gene: TRBJ2-7; d_gene: -
CDR3aa: CASSPLAVLVSSRYF; CDR3nt: TGTGCCAGCAGTCCCCTGGCAGTACTGGTATCTAGTCGGTACTTC; abundance: -; v_gene: TRBV28; j_gene: TRBJ2-7; d_gene: -
CDR3aa: CASSLVSSTDTQYF; CDR3nt: TGTGCCAGCAGCTTAGTTTCGTCCACAGATACGCAGTATTTT; abundance: -; v_gene: TRBV7-9; j_gene: TRBJ2-3; d_gene: -
CDR3aa: CASSPTDSLGGYTF; CDR3nt: TGTGCCAGCTCACCAACAGACAGCCTGGGGGGCTACACCTTC; abundance: -; v_gene: TRBV18; j_gene: TRBJ1-2; d_gene: -
CDR3aa: CATSDRTGLAGELFF; CDR3nt: TGTGCCACCAGTGATAGGACAGGGTTGGCCGGGGAGCTGTTTTTT; abundance: -; v_gene: TRBV24-1; j_gene: TRBJ2-2; d_gene: TRBD1
CDR3aa: CASSGGNNQPQHF; CDR3nt: TGTGCCAGCAGCGGGGGGAATAATCAGCCCCAGCATTTT; abundance: -; v_gene: TRBV3-1/TRBV3-2; j_gene: TRBJ1-5; d_gene: -
CDR3aa: CATSTRGRPYEQYF; CDR3nt: TGTGCCACCAGTACCCGCGGCAGACCCTACGAGCAGTACTTC; abundance: -; v_gene: TRBV24-1; j_gene: TRBJ2-7; d_gene: -
CDR3aa: CSVKPGQGDGYTF; CDR3nt: TGCAGCGTAAAGCCGGGACAGGGTGATGGCTACACCTTC; abundance: once; v_gene: TRBV29-1; j_gene: TRBJ1-2; d_gene: TRBD1
CDR3aa: CASSPGRFAGPHEQYF; CDR3nt: TGCGCCAGCAGCCCCGGGAGATTTGCGGGGCCGCACGAGCAGTACTTC; abundance: -; v_gene: TRBV5-1; j_gene: TRBJ2-7; d_gene: -
CDR3aa: CASSVARYEVGNTIYF; CDR3nt: TGTGCCAGCAGCGTAGCCCGGTATGAGGTTGGAAACACCATATATTTT; abundance: -; v_gene: TRBV11-2; j_gene: TRBJ1-3; d_gene: -
CDR3aa: CASSTDRAYGYTF; CDR3nt: TGTGCCAGCAGCACGGACAGGGCGTATGGCTACACCTTC; abundance: -; v_gene: TRBV6-2/TRBV6-3; j_gene: TRBJ1-2; d_gene: TRBD1
CDR3aa: CASSSTSDSGNTIYF; CDR3nt: TGTGCCAGCTCGTCGACTTCTGACTCTGGAAACACCATATATTTT; abundance: -; v_gene: TRBV18; j_gene: TRBJ1-3; d_gene: -
CDR3aa: CASSQDRVNTIYF; CDR3nt: TGTGCCAGCAGCCAAGATCGGGTAAACACCATATATTTT; abundance: -; v_gene: TRBV3-1/TRBV3-2; j_gene: TRBJ1-3; d_gene: -
CDR3aa: CASSQGPGGNQPQHF; CDR3nt: TGTGCCAGCAGCCAAGGGCCAGGGGGCAATCAGCCCCAGCATTTT; abundance: -; v_gene: TRBV3-1/TRBV3-2; j_gene: TRBJ1-5; d_gene: -
CDR3aa: CASSPISGLGNTEAFF; CDR3nt: TGTGCCAGCTCACCGATATCAGGGTTAGGGAACACTGAAGCTTTCTTT; abundance: -; v_gene: TRBV18; j_gene: TRBJ1-1; d_gene: -
CDR3aa: CASSLGGGYTDTQYF; CDR3nt: TGTGCCAGCAGCTTAGGAGGCGGTTACACAGATACGCAGTATTTT; abundance: -; v_gene: TRBV11-2; j_gene: TRBJ2-3; d_gene: -
CDR3aa: CASSSSGGDTFYEQYF; CDR3nt: TGTGCCAGCAGCAGTAGCGGGGGGGACACCTTCTACGAGCAGTACTTC; abundance: -; v_gene: TRBV7-8; j_gene: TRBJ2-7; d_gene: TRBD2
CDR3aa: CASSLSGIAKNIQYF; CDR3nt: TGTGCCAGCAGCTTAAGCGGGATAGCCAAAAACATTCAGTACTTC; abundance: -; v_gene: TRBV5-4; j_gene: TRBJ2-4; d_gene: TRBD2
CDR3aa: CASSVGGGGTGELFF; CDR3nt: TGTGCCAGCAGCGTTGGTGGGGGAGGGACCGGGGAGCTGTTTTTT; abundance: -; v_gene: TRBV9; j_gene: TRBJ2-2; d_gene: TRBD2
CDR3aa: CASSFGGPTAASTDTQYF; CDR3nt: TGTGCCAGCAGCTTTGGAGGGCCTACGGCGGCTAGCACAGATACGCAGTATTTT; abundance: -; v_gene: TRBV5-6; j_gene: TRBJ2-3; d_gene: -
CDR3aa: CASSLLGTGDTGELFF; CDR3nt: TGCGCCAGCAGCTTGTTAGGGACAGGGGACACCGGGGAGCTGTTTTTT; abundance: -; v_gene: TRBV5-1; j_gene: TRBJ2-2; d_gene: TRBD1
CDR3aa: CASSSPGTGVSYEQYF; CDR3nt: TGTGCCAGCAGCTCCCCTGGGACAGGGGTTTCCTACGAGCAGTACTTC; abundance: -; v_gene: TRBV7-2; j_gene: TRBJ2-7; d_gene: TRBD1